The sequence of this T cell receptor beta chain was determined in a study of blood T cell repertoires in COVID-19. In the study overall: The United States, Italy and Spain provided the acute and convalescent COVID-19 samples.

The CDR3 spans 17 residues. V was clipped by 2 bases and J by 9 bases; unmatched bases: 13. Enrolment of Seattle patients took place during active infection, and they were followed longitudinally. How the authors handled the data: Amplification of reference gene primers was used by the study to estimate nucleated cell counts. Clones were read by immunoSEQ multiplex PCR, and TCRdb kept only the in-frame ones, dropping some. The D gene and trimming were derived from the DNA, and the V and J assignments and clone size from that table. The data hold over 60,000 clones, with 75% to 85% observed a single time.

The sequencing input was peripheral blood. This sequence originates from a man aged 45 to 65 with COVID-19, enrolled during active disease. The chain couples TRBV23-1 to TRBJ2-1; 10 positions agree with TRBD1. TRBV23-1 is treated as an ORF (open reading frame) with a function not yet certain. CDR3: CASSQKFIPGQGREQFF. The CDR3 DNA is TGCGCCAGCAGTCAAAAATTCATACCGGGACAGGGGCGTGAGCAGTTCTTC.